The rows below give T cell receptor beta chains drawn from one sample of a study of blood T cell repertoires in COVID-19. Only in-frame clones appear in the TCRdb table, and some are missing; sequencing was by immunoSEQ multiplex PCR. The sample has more than 35,000 clones; 80% are singletons. Sequencing was carried out using peripheral blood. Every receptor here comes from a woman aged 70 to 79 with acute or convalescent COVID-19. CDR3s include the opening cysteine and the closing phenylalanine or tryptophan. D genes are given only for firm matches. The listing skips clone size in some rows; elsewhere it reads once, few, many or a size class.

D: .; length: 16; V: TRBV21-1; J: TRBJ2-2; size: .; CDR3: CASSKGGTGYTGELFF; DNA: TGTGCCAGCAGCAAAGGAGGGACAGGCTACACCGGGGAGCTGTTTTTT
D: TRBD2; length: 15; V: TRBV7-2; J: TRBJ2-1; size: .; CDR3: CASSALAGGWNEQFF; DNA: TGTGCCAGCAGCGCCCTAGCGGGAGGGTGGAATGAGCAGTTCTTC
D: .; length: 13; V: TRBV5-1; J: TRBJ1-1; size: .; CDR3: CASSTQPNTEAFF; DNA: TGCGCCAGCAGCACACAGCCGAACACTGAAGCTTTCTTT
D: .; length: 17; V: TRBV5-1; J: TRBJ2-3; size: .; CDR3: CASSNFRDIGGTDTQYF; DNA: TGCGCCAGCAGCAACTTCCGGGACATAGGGGGTACAGATACGCAGTATTTT
D: .; length: 14; V: TRBV3-1/TRBV3-2; J: TRBJ1-1; size: .; CDR3: CASSQEYRNTEAFF; DNA: TGTGCCAGCAGCCAAGAATACAGGAACACTGAAGCTTTCTTT
D: TRBD1; length: 14; V: TRBV19; J: TRBJ1-2; size: .; CDR3: CASSFDRGNYGYTF; DNA: TGTGCCAGTAGTTTCGACAGGGGCAACTATGGCTACACCTTC
D: .; length: 14; V: TRBV6-5; J: TRBJ1-2; size: .; CDR3: CASSRSNAPYGYTF; DNA: TGTGCCAGCAGTCGGTCTAACGCCCCTTATGGCTACACCTTC
D: TRBD1; length: 15; V: TRBV5-4; J: TRBJ1-4; size: many; CDR3: CASSRETGPNEKLFF; DNA: TGTGCCAGCAGCAGAGAGACAGGGCCTAATGAAAAACTGTTTTTT
D: TRBD1; length: 15; V: TRBV9; J: TRBJ2-7; size: few; CDR3: CASSEGGTGNHEQYF; DNA: TGTGCCAGCAGCGAAGGCGGGACAGGGAATCACGAGCAGTACTTC
D: TRBD1; length: 19; V: TRBV6-2/TRBV6-3; J: TRBJ2-7; size: .; CDR3: CASSYSSGQGGLSTYEQYF; DNA: TGTGCCAGCAGTTACTCATCGGGACAGGGCGGGTTGAGCACCTACGAGCAGTACTTC
D: .; length: 13; V: TRBV5-1; J: TRBJ1-2; size: .; CDR3: CASSLVADYGYTF; DNA: TGCGCCAGCAGCTTGGTTGCGGATTATGGCTACACCTTC
D: .; length: 15; V: TRBV6-5; J: TRBJ2-3; size: .; CDR3: CASRKQLAAADTQYF; DNA: TGTGCCAGCAGAAAACAACTAGCAGCAGCAGATACGCAGTATTTT
D: TRBD1; length: 13; V: TRBV2; J: TRBJ2-3; size: .; CDR3: CASSVQLGQRSYF; DNA: TGTGCCAGCAGTGTTCAGTTGGGACAGCGAAGCTATTTT
D: TRBD2; length: 16; V: TRBV18; J: TRBJ2-3; size: .; CDR3: CASSLGTSDSTDTQYF; DNA: TGTGCCAGCTCACTGGGGACTAGCGACAGCACAGATACGCAGTATTTT
D: .; length: 13; V: TRBV6-5; J: TRBJ1-5; size: .; CDR3: CASITPPQWPQHF; DNA: TGTGCCAGCATAACTCCTCCCCAATGGCCCCAGCATTTT
D: .; length: 15; V: TRBV28; J: TRBJ2-7; size: .; CDR3: CASSLPGGVVYEQYF; DNA: TGTGCCAGCAGCCTGCCCGGAGGGGTTGTCTACGAGCAGTACTTC
D: .; length: 15; V: TRBV10-2; J: TRBJ2-7; size: .; CDR3: CASSESAGAPYEQYF; DNA: TGCGCCAGCAGTGAGTCAGCAGGGGCGCCCTACGAGCAGTACTTC
D: TRBD1; length: 15; V: TRBV5-6; J: TRBJ1-2; size: .; CDR3: CASSDRQGSNYGYTF; DNA: TGTGCCAGCAGCGATCGACAGGGGTCTAACTATGGCTACACCTTC
D: TRBD1; length: 14; V: TRBV11-2; J: TRBJ1-2; size: .; CDR3: CASSSLRGRGGYTF; DNA: TGTGCCAGCAGCTCCCTCAGGGGGCGCGGCGGCTACACCTTC
D: .; length: 14; V: TRBV30; J: TRBJ1-1; size: .; CDR3: CAWSVGGENTEAFF; DNA: TGTGCCTGGAGTGTTGGGGGGGAGAACACTGAAGCTTTCTTT
D: .; length: 14; V: TRBV7-9; J: TRBJ2-3; size: .; CDR3: CASSPTGTTDTQYF; DNA: TGTGCCAGCAGCCCAACAGGGACCACAGATACGCAGTATTTT
D: .; length: 12; V: TRBV12-3/TRBV12-4; J: TRBJ2-7; size: .; CDR3: CASSHPRGEQYF; DNA: TGTGCCAGCAGTCACCCCCGGGGCGAGCAGTACTTC
D: TRBD1; length: 13; V: TRBV6-5; J: TRBJ1-5; size: .; CDR3: CASTLQGGQPQHF; DNA: TGTGCCAGCACCCTACAGGGGGGTCAGCCCCAGCATTTT
D: .; length: 18; V: TRBV28; J: TRBJ1-5; size: .; CDR3: CASSRMFLQGNSNQPQHF; DNA: TGTGCCAGCAGTAGGATGTTCCTCCAGGGGAATAGCAATCAGCCCCAGCATTTT
D: TRBD2; length: 14; V: TRBV2; J: TRBJ2-1; size: .; CDR3: CASRAGTSYGEQFF; DNA: TGTGCCAGCAGGGCCGGGACTAGCTACGGTGAGCAGTTCTTC
D: TRBD2; length: 14; V: TRBV5-1; J: TRBJ2-5; size: .; CDR3: CASSLVAGEETQYF; DNA: TGCGCCAGCAGCTTGGTAGCGGGGGAAGAGACCCAGTACTTC
D: TRBD1; length: 14; V: TRBV28; J: TRBJ1-2; size: once; CDR3: CASRRQGAGYGYTF; DNA: TGTGCCAGCAGACGACAGGGGGCTGGCTATGGCTACACCTTC
D: .; length: 13; V: TRBV6-5; J: TRBJ2-1; size: once; CDR3: CASSYSWASEQFF; DNA: TGTGCCAGCAGTTACAGTTGGGCCAGTGAGCAGTTCTTC
D: TRBD2; length: 20; V: TRBV6-2/TRBV6-3; J: TRBJ2-1; size: .; CDR3: CASSYPQGLAGALTYNEQFF; DNA: TGTGCCAGCAGTTACCCCCAGGGGCTAGCGGGAGCTTTAACCTACAATGAGCAGTTCTTC
D: .; length: 14; V: TRBV15; J: TRBJ1-2; size: .; CDR3: CATSRDRGGYGYTF; DNA: TGTGCCACCAGCAGGGACCGGGGGGGCTATGGCTACACCTTC
D: TRBD1; length: 14; V: TRBV5-1; J: TRBJ2-7; size: .; CDR3: CASSQGQANYEQYF; DNA: TGCGCCAGCAGCCAGGGACAGGCGAACTACGAGCAGTACTTC
D: .; length: 12; V: TRBV29-1; J: TRBJ2-5; size: .; CDR3: CSVGDTGRTQYF; DNA: TGCAGCGTCGGGGACACGGGCAGGACCCAGTACTTC
D: .; length: 16; V: TRBV15; J: TRBJ2-3; size: .; CDR3: CATSRDSEIPTDTQYF; DNA: TGTGCCACCAGCAGAGATTCCGAGATACCCACAGATACGCAGTATTTT
D: TRBD2; length: 15; V: TRBV5-1; J: TRBJ2-1; size: .; CDR3: CASSATSGSSSEQFF; DNA: TGCGCCAGCAGCGCGACTAGCGGGAGTAGTAGTGAGCAGTTCTTC
D: TRBD2; length: 17; V: TRBV7-9; J: TRBJ2-1; size: .; CDR3: CASSMTRGVAGSYEQFF; DNA: TGTGCCAGCAGCATGACCCGGGGGGTAGCGGGGTCCTATGAGCAGTTCTTC
D: .; length: 14; V: TRBV7-8; J: TRBJ2-3; size: .; CDR3: CASSLSYSTDTQYF; DNA: TGTGCCAGCAGCTTAAGCTACTCCACAGATACGCAGTATTTT
D: .; length: 17; V: TRBV28; J: TRBJ2-3; size: .; CDR3: CASSSRMVGGTSDTQYF; DNA: TGTGCCAGCAGTTCGAGGATGGTGGGAGGGACATCAGATACGCAGTATTTT